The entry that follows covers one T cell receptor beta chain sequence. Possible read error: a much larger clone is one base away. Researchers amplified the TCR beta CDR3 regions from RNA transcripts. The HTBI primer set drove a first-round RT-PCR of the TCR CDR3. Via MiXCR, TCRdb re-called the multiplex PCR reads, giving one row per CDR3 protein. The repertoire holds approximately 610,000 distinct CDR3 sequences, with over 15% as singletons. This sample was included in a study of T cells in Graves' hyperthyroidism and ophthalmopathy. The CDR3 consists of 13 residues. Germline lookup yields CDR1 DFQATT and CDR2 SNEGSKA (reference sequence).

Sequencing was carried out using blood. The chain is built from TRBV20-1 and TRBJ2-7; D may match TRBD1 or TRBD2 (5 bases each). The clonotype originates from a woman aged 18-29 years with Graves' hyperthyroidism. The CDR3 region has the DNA TGCAGTGCTGGGGACCTTACCCACTACGAGCCGTACTTC. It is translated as CSAGDLTHYEPYF.